The source of this T cell receptor beta chain is a study of T cells expressing NK-cell markers. CDR1 MNHNS and CDR2 SASEGT come from the germline V gene. This CDR3 is built from 19 residues. From its re-call of the 5' RACE reads, TCRdb lists each CDR3 protein once, without DNA. This repertoire comprises 200,000 to 300,000 distinct CDR3 sequences; its ten largest clones make up about 0.4%. This clonotype was sampled from a man between 18 and 35 years old in good health. Material for sequencing was blood T cells: a sorted CD56 or NKG2C T cell subset, CD4+ or CD8+ T cells, or bulk PBMC T cells (not recorded which). V gene TRBV6-1 combines with J gene TRBJ2-7; as DNA is missing, the TRBD2 call by TCRdb cannot be tested. This chain's CDR3 is CASSKIPTGTSGPYYEQYF.